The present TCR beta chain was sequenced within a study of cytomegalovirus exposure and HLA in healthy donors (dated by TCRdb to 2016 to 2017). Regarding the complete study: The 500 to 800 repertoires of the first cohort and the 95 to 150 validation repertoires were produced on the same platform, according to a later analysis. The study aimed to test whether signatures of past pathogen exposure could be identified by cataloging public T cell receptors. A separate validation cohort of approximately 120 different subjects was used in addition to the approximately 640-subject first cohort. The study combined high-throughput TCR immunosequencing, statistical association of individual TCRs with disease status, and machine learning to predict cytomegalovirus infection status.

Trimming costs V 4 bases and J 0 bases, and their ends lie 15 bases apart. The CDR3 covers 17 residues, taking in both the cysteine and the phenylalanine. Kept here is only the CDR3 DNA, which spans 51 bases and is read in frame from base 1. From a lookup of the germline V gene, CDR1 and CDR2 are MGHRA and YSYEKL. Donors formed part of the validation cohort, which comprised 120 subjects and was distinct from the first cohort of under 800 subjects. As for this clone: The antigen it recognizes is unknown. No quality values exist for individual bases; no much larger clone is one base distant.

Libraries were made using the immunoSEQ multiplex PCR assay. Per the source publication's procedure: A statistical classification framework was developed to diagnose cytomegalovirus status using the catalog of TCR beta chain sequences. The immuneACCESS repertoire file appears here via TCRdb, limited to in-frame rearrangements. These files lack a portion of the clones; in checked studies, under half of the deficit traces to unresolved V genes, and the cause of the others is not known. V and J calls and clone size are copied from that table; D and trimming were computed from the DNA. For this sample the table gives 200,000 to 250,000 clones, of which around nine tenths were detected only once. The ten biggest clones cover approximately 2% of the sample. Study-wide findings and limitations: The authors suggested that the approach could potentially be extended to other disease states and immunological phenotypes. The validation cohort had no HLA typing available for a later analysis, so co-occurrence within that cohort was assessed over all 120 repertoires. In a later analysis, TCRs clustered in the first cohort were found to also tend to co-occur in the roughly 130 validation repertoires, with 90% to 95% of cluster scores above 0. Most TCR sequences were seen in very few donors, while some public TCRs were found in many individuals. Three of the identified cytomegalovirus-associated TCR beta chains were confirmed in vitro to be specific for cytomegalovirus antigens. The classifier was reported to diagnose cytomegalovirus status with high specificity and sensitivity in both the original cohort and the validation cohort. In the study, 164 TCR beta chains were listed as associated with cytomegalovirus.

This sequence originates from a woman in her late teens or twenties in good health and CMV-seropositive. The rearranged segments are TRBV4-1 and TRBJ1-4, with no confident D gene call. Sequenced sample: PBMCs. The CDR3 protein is CASSPYEKGATNEKLFF. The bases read TGCGCCAGCAGCCCCTACGAAAAGGGAGCAACTAATGAAAAACTGTTTTTT.